What follows are 11 T cell receptor beta chains derived from one specimen sequenced in a study of shared clonotypes between healthy human individuals. Data came from immunoSEQ multiplex PCR; TCRdb stores just in-frame clones and leaves some out. The table shows some 2.3 million clones, with over 85% occurring only once. Sample: naive CD4+ T cells from PBMCs. Sample subset: CD45RA+ positively selected. All receptors derive from a man between 18 and 29 years old in good health. Some clones in this sample may be carry-over from other donors' samples.

The chain carries TRBV4-2 and TRBJ2-1; D is uncertain. The CDR3 totals 17 residues. V was clipped by 0 bases and J by 1 base, with 13 bases between them. Germline CDR1 LGHNA, CDR2 YNFKEQ. For the CDR3, the DNA is TGTGCCAGCAGCCAAGAGTGGTCCAGGCCTTCCTACAATGAGCAGTTCTTC. Its protein is CASSQEWSRPSYNEQFF.

The rearrangement joins TRBV5-1 to TRBJ1-6, with TRBD1 matching 7 bases. Trimming took 0 bases from V and 10 from J; bases not matched to a gene: 10. The CDR3 length is 16 residues. In germline, CDR1 is SGHRS, CDR2 YFSETQ. The CDR3 protein is CASSLGTGTEKSPLHF. CDR3 nucleotide sequence: TGCGCCAGCAGCTTGGGGACCGGGACAGAAAAATCACCCCTCCACTTT.

V and J are TRBV28 and TRBJ1-6; D perhaps matches TRBD1 (6 bases). The CDR3 has 13 amino acids. Germline V gene lookup returns CDR1 MDHEN and CDR2 SYDVKM. Trimming removed 6 bases at V and 9 bases at J, with 12 bases between. The CDR3 coding sequence is TGTGCCAGCAGCTACAGGGTTAGTTCACCCCTCCACTTT. It yields the protein CASSYRVSSPLHF. The whole variable domain, filled in from reference TRBV28 and TRBJ1-6, reads DVKVTQSSRYLVKRTGEKVFLECVQDMDHENMFWYRQDPGLGLRLIYFSYDVKMKEKGDIPEGYSVSREKKERFSLILESASTNQTSMYLCASSYRVSSPLHFGNGTRLTVT.

The chain links TRBV5-1 to TRBJ2-1, with D possibly matching TRBD2 (6 bases). The length of the CDR3 is 16 residues. Trimming took off 0 bases at V and 6 bases at J, with 16 bases between the two ends. Per the germline V gene, CDR1 is SGHRS and CDR2 is YFSETQ. Here the CDR3 reads CASSLVAGPSLNEQFF. CDR3 coding DNA: TGCGCCAGCAGCTTGGTCGCGGGACCTTCACTCAATGAGCAGTTCTTC.

The chain joins TRBV18 to TRBJ2-7; D is uncertain. This CDR3 comprises 14 residues. Germline V gene data show CDR1 as KGHSH and CDR2 as LQKENI. Trimming pared 5 bases from V and 5 bases from J, leaving 16 bases between. CDR3 nucleotide sequence: TGTGCCAGCTCAGATTGGTCCGAGGAAGACGAGCAGTACTTC. It translates to CASSDWSEEDEQYF. The complete variable domain, with remaining parts taken from reference TRBV18 and TRBJ2-7, reads NAGVMQNPRHLVRRRGQEARLRCSPMKGHSHVYWYRQLPEEGLKFMVYLQKENIIDESGMPKERFSAEFPKEGPSILRIQQVVRGDSAAYFCASSDWSEEDEQYFGPGTRLTVT.

The rearrangement joins TRBV5-1 to TRBJ2-7, with TRBD1 matching over 7 bases. The CDR3 runs to 15 residues. The V segment lost 4 bases and the J segment 3 bases; nucleotides outside the gene matches: 10. The germline V gene encodes CDR1 SGHRS and CDR2 YFSETQ. CDR3 DNA: TGCGCCAGCAGCGTGATACCGGGACAGAACTACGAGCAGTACTTC. Amino acids: CASSVIPGQNYEQYF.

The rearrangement uses TRBV27 and TRBJ1-6, with 9 bases matching TRBD1. The trim removed 6 bases at V and 6 bases at J, leaving 12 bases unmatched. Germline V gives CDR1 MNHEY, CDR2 SMNVEV (reference sequence). CDR3 length: 17 residues. In DNA, the CDR3 is TGTGCCAGCAGACCCGTCACAGGGGGCGCGTCTAATTCACCCCTCCACTTT. Protein product: CASRPVTGGASNSPLHF.

The chain joins TRBV6-5 to TRBJ2-7; 8 bases map to TRBD1. CDR3 length equals 14 residues. V was pared by 5 bases and J by 6 bases, with 9 bases of the junction left unmatched. In germline, CDR1 is MNHEY, CDR2 SVGAGI. Written as DNA, the CDR3 is TGTGCCAGCAGTGCCCCAGGGGGCCTGAGCGAGCAGTACTTC. This gives the protein CASSAPGGLSEQYF.

The CDR3, as DNA: TGTGCCAGCAGTTTATTAGGGGAGGGTTACGAGCAGTACTTC. Encoded protein: CASSLLGEGYEQYF. The V and J genes are TRBV28 and TRBJ2-7, with 7 bases that match TRBD2. Trimming at V came to 1 base and at J to 4 bases, leaving 4 bases not matched to a gene. This CDR3 is built from 14 residues. Germline V CDR1 and CDR2: MDHEN, SYDVKM.

The genes are TRBV6-5 and TRBJ1-1, with TRBD1 matching over 7 bases. The CDR3 sequence is 15 residues long. Germline V lookup: CDR1 MNHEY, CDR2 SVGAGI. J gave up 1 base and V 4 bases, and 6 bases lay outside the gene matches. CDR3 in amino acids: CASSFNRGPNTEAFF. The DNA of the CDR3 is TGTGCCAGCAGTTTCAACAGGGGCCCGAACACTGAAGCTTTCTTT.

The gene calls are TRBV10-3 and TRBJ1-2; the D gene is possibly TRBD1 (5 bases). The germline gives CDR1 ENHRY, CDR2 SYGVKD. Trimming removed 2 bases at V and 5 bases at J, with 12 bases between. CDR3 length equals 14 residues. CDR3 sequence (DNA): TGTGCCATCAGTGAGCTGACAGACGTTTATGGCTACACCTTC. Protein sequence: CAISELTDVYGYTF.